Sequencing of this T cell receptor (beta chain) was carried out in a study of T cell responses to AZD1222 COVID-19 vaccine. Germline CDR1 SGHRS, CDR2 YFSETQ. V lost 0 bases and J 3 bases, leaving 10 bases between the germline ends. This CDR3 has 14 amino acids. For this clone: Its target is not known.

Whole-study results and caveats: Clonal diversity was possibly underestimated; the donors were predominantly white British and more often female. Reportedly, close to half of spike-specific TCRs are directed against unmutated variant regions. Seropositive AZD1222 recipients at baseline numbered only five or six. Among vaccine-associated CD4 TCRs, coverage spanned spike, with dominance at 160-218 and 743-854.

Measured with immunoSEQ multiplex PCR; TCRdb has only the in-frame clones, and not every one. This repertoire shows nearly 110,000 clones, roughly nine tenths found once; its top ten account for 4% to 5.5%. The TCR comes from an adult in good health. Sequences were derived from peripheral blood, sampled on day 0 of AZD1222 vaccination. This chain joins TRBV5-1 and TRBJ2-7, with a weak D call TRBD1 (5 bases). CDR3 sequence: CASSLEHQGYEQYF. The CDR3 nucleotides are TGCGCCAGCAGCTTGGAACATCAGGGCTACGAGCAGTACTTC. The entire variable domain, with the rest obtained from reference TRBV5-1 and TRBJ2-7, is as follows: KAGVTQTPRYLIKTRGQQVTLSCSPISGHRSVSWYQQTPGQGLQFLFEYFSETQRNKGNFPGRFSGRQFSNSRSEMNVSTLELGDSALYLCASSLEHQGYEQYFGPGTRLTVT.